This T cell receptor (beta chain) appears in the sequencing data of a study of identical twins. This clonotype has a count of ten or more. From the 5' RACE reads, TCRdb called clonotypes with MiXCR, one entry per CDR3 protein. Of some 660,000 distinct CDR3 sequences listed, 8.5% to 9% are singletons. J lost 8 bases, V lost 2 bases, and 7 bases had no gene match. Germline values: CDR1 DFQATT, CDR2 SNEGSKA (reference sequence). CDR3 length equals 14 residues. These data were also filed under a second study, of yellow fever vaccine responses in identical twins.

V and J are TRBV20-1 and TRBJ2-1; 9 bases are a match to TRBD2. Specimen: PBMCs. The receptor's source is a woman under 30 in good health. The CDR3 DNA is TGCAGTGCTAGACGGGGTAGCGGGAGTTATGAGCAGTTCTTC. Protein sequence: CSARRGSGSYEQFF.